A single TCR beta chain is shown here with its context. What it binds is not known. The TCR beta cDNA came from 5'RACE template switching with UMIs. TCRdb reprocessed the 5' RACE reads; each CDR3 protein has one entry and no DNA is given. This listing includes 150,000 to 180,000 distinct CDR3 sequences. These data originate in a study of T cells expressing NK-cell markers. The CDR3 is 13 amino acids. The germline V gene has CDR1 SQVTM and CDR2 ANQGSEA. General study results and limits: Researchers report these clonotypes also headed the CD3+CD56-NKG2C+ fraction in several donors.

Input material: blood T cells: a sorted CD56 or NKG2C T cell subset, CD4+ or CD8+ T cells, or bulk PBMC T cells (not recorded which). The gene calls are TRBV29-1 and TRBJ2-2. This receptor was obtained from a woman between 45 and 65 years old in good health. The CDR3 protein is CSVVLPDTGELFF.